The T cell receptor beta chain under discussion was sequenced for a study of blood T cell repertoires in COVID-19. Study-level information: The origin of the acute and convalescent COVID-19 samples was the United States, Italy and Spain. The analysed material was cDNA or gDNA that came from T cells, B-cell-depleted T cells, or PBMCs.

Trimming removed 7 bases at V and 3 bases at J, with 7 bases between. This CDR3 has 10 amino acids. Per germline, CDR1 SQVTM and CDR2 ANQGSEA. Assay: immunoSEQ multiplex PCR; the TCRdb copy retains only in-frame clones and omits some. Counted here are under 250,000 clones, around four fifths occurring once; the ten biggest clones make up under 3%. The receptor comes from a woman in her 70s with active or convalescent COVID-19. The sequenced sample consisted of peripheral blood. This chain uses TRBV29-1 with TRBJ2-7; no reliable D call. DNA for the CDR3: TGCAGCGCTGTGAGCTACGAGCAGTACTTC. Its protein is CSAVSYEQYF.